The 6 T cell receptor beta chains listed next were all sequenced from one sample in a study of CD8 T cells in Susac syndrome (dated by TCRdb to the late 2010s). The library relied on the immunoSEQ multiplex PCR assay. RNA was extracted with the RNeasy kit and about 0.5 to 1 ug was reverse transcribed using random hexamers. TCRdb trimmed the raw reads at Q25, called clones with MiXCR and kept productive beta chains. Rows with one shared CDR3 protein collapse into an entry with the most common genes and DNA. In all, the sample holds 95,000 to 150,000 distinct CDR3 sequences, and around 94% of those were seen once. The ten largest clones take up 0.095% to 0.1% of the sample. Sequenced material: CD4+ T cells from PBMCs. These receptors came from a human donor in good health.

The chain employs TRBV3-1 and TRBJ1-1; 7 positions match TRBD1. The CDR3 is 15 amino acids. CDR1 and CDR2 from the germline V gene are LGHDT and YNNKEL (reference sequence). The V segment lost 3 bases and the J segment 2 bases; nucleotides outside the gene matches: 6. Here the CDR3 reads CASSQTGKGNTEAFF. In nucleotides, the CDR3 is TGTGCCAGCAGCCAGACAGGGAAGGGTAACACTGAAGCTTTCTTT.

The chain employs TRBV5-1 and TRBJ2-5; D gene uncertain. Germline V gives CDR1 SGHRS, CDR2 YFSETQ. The CDR3 loop spans 15 amino acids. V shed 4 bases and J shed 0 bases, with 13 bases lying between them. This chain's CDR3 is CASSLYYPDQETQYF. In nucleotides, the CDR3 is TGCGCCAGCAGCCTGTATTACCCGGACCAAGAGACCCAGTACTTC.

The J gene is TRBJ2-4, the V gene TRBV3-1; D is uncertain. V dropped 3 bases and J dropped 0 bases, with 9 bases sitting between them. The CDR3 spans 15 residues. Germline assignment: CDR1 LGHDT and CDR2 YNNKEL (reference sequence). CDR3 amino acids: CASSHQVLAKNIQYF. CDR3 bases: TGTGCCAGCAGCCATCAGGTCCTAGCCAAAAACATTCAGTACTTC.

The chain has TRBV4-1 and TRBJ2-7, with D perhaps TRBD2 (6 bases). Germline loops: CDR1 MGHRA, CDR2 YSYEKL. The CDR3 totals 18 residues. V was pared by 3 bases and J by 2 bases, with 23 bases between. The CDR3: CASSHGLGIGGVTYEQYF. The CDR3 bases are TGCGCCAGCAGCCATGGCCTTGGAATTGGCGGGGTAACCTACGAGCAGTACTTC.

Here the CDR3 DNA reads TGTGCCATCAGGGGACAGGGTCAAGGCCATGAGCAGTTCTTC. Protein sequence: CAIRGQGQGHEQFF. This rearrangement joins TRBV10-3 to TRBJ2-1, with 9 nucleotides matching TRBD1. Germline trimming cut 6 bases from V and 8 bases from J; bases unmatched to any gene: 8. The CDR3 consists of 14 residues. Germline lookup yields CDR1 ENHRY and CDR2 SYGVKD.

In its sample, this clonotype was seen once. This chain connects TRBV5-6 to TRBJ1-1; tentatively, D is TRBD1 (6 bases). Germline V gene data show CDR1 as SGHDT and CDR2 as YYEEEE. The CDR3 has 14 residues. V was shortened by 3 bases and J by 1 base, with 10 bases between the two germline ends. The CDR3 sequence is CASSSVDRNTEAFF. DNA of the CDR3: TGTGCCAGCAGCTCGGTGGACAGGAACACTGAAGCTTTCTTT. The complete variable domain, with remaining parts taken from reference TRBV5-6 and TRBJ1-1, reads DAGVTQSPTHLIKTRGQQVTLRCSPKSGHDTVSWYQQALGQGPQFIFQYYEEEERQRGNFPDRFSGHQFPNYSSELNVNALLLGDSALYLCASSSVDRNTEAFFGQGTRLTVV.